The 10 T cell receptor beta chains below come from one sample, sequenced in a study of beta chain features in type 1 diabetes. Expressed TCRB transcripts were sequenced, since all the RNA that had been isolated was reverse transcribed. Profiled with immunoSEQ multiplex PCR; TCRdb holds only in-frame clones, not every one. The repertoire holds a few hundred thousand clones, with 11% to 15% as singletons. Sequencing was performed on central memory CD4+ T cells from blood. The receptors shown here come from a man aged 25-45 years in good health.

The chain combines TRBV2 with TRBJ1-1, with TRBD1 as a possible D gene (6 bases). The CDR3 runs 15 residues. Trimming cost V 7 bases and J 3 bases, with 18 bases left between them. Germline V gene data show CDR1 as SNHLY and CDR2 as FYNNEI. The CDR3 protein is CASTGKRGIDTEAFF. The CDR3 DNA sequence: TGTGCCAGCACGGGGAAGAGGGGGATTGACACTGAAGCTTTCTTT.

V usage is TRBV7-2 and J usage is TRBJ2-5; D may be TRBD2 (5 bases). The V gene's germline CDR1 is SGHTA and CDR2 FQGNSA. This CDR3 has 13 residues. The V gene lost 7 bases and the J gene lost 1 base, with 10 bases spanning the gap. The CDR3 reads CASTRGSQETQYF. DNA of the CDR3: TGTGCCAGCACCCGAGGGTCCCAAGAGACCCAGTACTTC.

V and J are TRBV5-1 and TRBJ2-1; 14 nucleotides align to TRBD2. Germline V gene sequence: CDR1 SGHRS, CDR2 YFSETQ. The CDR3 is 18 residues long. V gave up 6 bases and J gave up 5 bases; unmatched junction bases: 13. CDR3 DNA sequence: TGCGCCAGCAACGGCGGACTAGCGGGAGGAGTGAGGGACAATGAGCAGTTCTTC. Protein sequence: CASNGGLAGGVRDNEQFF.

This clone was counted between two and nine times. The chain couples TRBV5-1 to TRBJ1-5; maybe TRBD1 (5 bases). Trimming removed 0 bases from V and 7 bases from J, with 11 bases in between. The germline V gene has CDR1 SGHRS and CDR2 YFSETQ. The length of the CDR3 is 14 residues. CDR3 in amino acids: CASSLAGGMQPQHF. As DNA, the CDR3 is TGCGCCAGCAGCTTGGCGGGGGGTATGCAGCCCCAGCATTTT.

Only a few counts were recorded for this clone. V is TRBV7-2 and J is TRBJ1-1, with 8 nucleotides matching TRBD1. This CDR3 region has 19 residues. V was clipped by 6 bases and J by 1 base; unmatched bases: 19. Germline lookup yields CDR1 SGHTA and CDR2 FQGNSA. For the CDR3, the DNA is TGTGCCAGCAGAAGAAACCTTTGGGACAGGTGGGGGAGGAACACTGAAGCTTTCTTT. It encodes CASRRNLWDRWGRNTEAFF. The complete variable domain, with remaining parts taken from reference TRBV7-2 and TRBJ1-1, reads GAGVSQSPSNKVTEKGKDVELRCDPISGHTALYWYRQSLGQGLEFLIYFQGNSAPDKSGLPSDRFSAERTGGSVSTLTIQRTQQEDSAVYLCASRRNLWDRWGRNTEAFFGQGTRLTVV.

The chain links TRBV15 to TRBJ1-4; TRBD1 matches 7 bases. Losses at the gene ends were 2 bases for V and 4 bases for J; bases not matched to a gene: 13. Germline V lookup: CDR1 LNHNV, CDR2 YYDKDF (reference sequence). This CDR3 contains 18 residues. CDR3 region: CATSRLTGTNGLNEKLFF. The CDR3, as DNA: TGTGCCACCAGCAGATTGACAGGGACAAATGGCCTTAATGAAAAACTGTTTTTT.

This clone was detected a few times. The V gene is TRBV10-3, the J gene TRBJ2-5, with 8 bases matching TRBD1. The CDR3 loop spans 14 amino acids. Germline V gene sequence: CDR1 ENHRY, CDR2 SYGVKD. The trim removed 4 bases at V and 4 bases at J, leaving 5 bases unmatched. CDR3: CAISGQGNGETQYF. CDR3 in DNA: TGTGCCATCAGTGGACAGGGGAACGGAGAGACCCAGTACTTC.

The chain uses TRBV5-1 and TRBJ2-6, with D perhaps TRBD1 (5 bases). The CDR3 extends over 16 amino acids. Germline-derived CDR1 and CDR2 are SGHRS and YFSETQ. Trimming stripped 1 base from V and 4 bases from J, with 12 bases between. CDR3 DNA: TGCGCCAGCAGCTTGTCTGGGGCGCGAGGGGCCAACGTCCTGACTTTC. Encoded protein: CASSLSGARGANVLTF.

In its sample, this clone was seen many times. The chain joins TRBV19 to TRBJ1-1; D is unresolved. Between the trimmed V and J ends, which lost 4 bases and 0 bases, there was a span of 6 bases. Germline CDR1 is LNHDA and CDR2 is SQIVND (reference sequence). The CDR3 is made up of 13 amino acids. Here the CDR3 reads CASSNSVNTEAFF. CDR3 nucleotide sequence: TGTGCCAGTAGTAATAGTGTGAACACTGAAGCTTTCTTT.

There are a few counts of this clone. This chain links TRBV11-3 with TRBJ2-5, with TRBD2 as a possible D gene (6 bases). CDR1 and CDR2 (germline): SGHNT, YENEEA. V lost 5 bases and J lost 2, with 12 bases in between. CDR3 size: 14 residues. Here the CDR3 reads CASSQTRSQETQYF. CDR3 DNA sequence: TGTGCCAGCAGCCAGACTAGATCGCAAGAGACCCAGTACTTC.